This T cell receptor (beta chain) appears in the sequencing data of a study of CD8 T cells in Susac syndrome. Random hexamers were used to reverse transcribe the RNA input (roughly 0.5 to 1 ug). TCRdb re-analysed the immunoSEQ multiplex PCR reads in MiXCR, keeping a single row per CDR3 protein. The sample has roughly 120,000 distinct CDR3 sequences; around 95% are singletons. Germline V gene sequence: CDR1 SGHRS, CDR2 YFSETQ. The V and J ends lost 4 bases and 4 bases, in that order; junction bases with no gene match: 11. The CDR3 runs to 15 residues. The source of this sequence is a human donor in good health. Sequencing was performed on CD4+ T cells from PBMCs. The chain employs TRBV5-1 and TRBJ2-7; TRBD2 agrees at 7 bases. The CDR3: CASSPGPLGLYEQYF. CDR3 DNA sequence: TGCGCCAGCAGCCCGGGACCACTGGGACTATACGAGCAGTACTTC. Full variable domain (rest looked up from reference TRBV5-1 and TRBJ2-7): KAGVTQTPRYLIKTRGQQVTLSCSPISGHRSVSWYQQTPGQGLQFLFEYFSETQRNKGNFPGRFSGRQFSNSRSEMNVSTLELGDSALYLCASSPGPLGLYEQYFGPGTRLTVT.